This entry concerns a single T cell receptor beta chain. This sample was taken from a study of shared clonotypes between healthy human individuals. Repertoires were generated with immunoSEQ multiplex PCR, while TCRdb's copy carries only in-frame clones and drops some. The table has 2 million to 2.5 million clones, approximately 95% seen once; the top ten hold 0.35% to 0.45%. V dropped 4 bases and J dropped 8; count of bases not matched to a gene: 7. The CDR3 contains 14 residues. The germline V gene has CDR1 SGHTA and CDR2 FQGNSA. The rearrangement joins TRBV7-2 to TRBJ2-1; 8 nucleotides match TRBD1. This receptor was identified in a young man in good health. Some clones in this sample may be carry-over from other donors' samples. Sequencing used naive CD4+ T cells from PBMCs. Noted subset: CD45RA+ positively selected. The CDR3, as DNA: TGTGCCAGCAGCTACGCCGACAGGGGCCATGAGCAGTTCTTC. Its protein is CASSYADRGHEQFF.